The 27 T cell receptor beta chains listed next were all sequenced from one sample in a study of T-cell memory formation after mild COVID-19. Each CDR3 protein is one row after TCRdb ran MiXCR on the 5' RACE reads. The table records roughly 300,000 distinct CDR3 sequences, roughly 15% of them present only once. The sample taken for sequencing was PBMCs or a T cell subset sorted from them (not recorded which). The receptor set was obtained from a young man who had mild COVID-19 (a few samples of this study predate the infection). Cell type and time point are not known.

The chain links TRBV5-1 to TRBJ2-1, with 7 bases aligning to TRBD2. CDR3 size: 17 residues. V shed 0 bases and J 6 bases; nucleotides not matched to a gene: 12. In germline, CDR1 is SGHRS, CDR2 YFSETQ. The CDR3 region has the DNA TGCGCCAGCAGCTTGGTGGGGGGGTGGACCCGGTTCAATGAGCAGTTCTTC. Protein product: CASSLVGGWTRFNEQFF.

In this sample, this clonotype turned up a few times. This chain connects TRBV2 to TRBJ1-1; D may be TRBD1 (6 bases). Germline loops: CDR1 SNHLY, CDR2 FYNNEI. This CDR3 is 15 amino acids long. V was trimmed by 4 bases and J by 0 bases, leaving 12 bases between them. Here the CDR3 reads CASSGGQILNTEAFF. CDR3 nucleotide sequence: TGTGCCAGCAGTGGTGGACAGATATTGAACACTGAAGCTTTCTTT. Full variable domain (outside the CDR3, taken from reference TRBV2 and TRBJ1-1): EPEVTQTPSHQVTQMGQEVILRCVPISNHLYFYWYRQILGQKVEFLVSFYNNEISEKSEIFDDQFSVERPDGSNFTLKIRSTKLEDSAMYFCASSGGQILNTEAFFGQGTRLTVV.

This clonotype has just a few counts. The chain employs TRBV20-1 and TRBJ2-6; TRBD1 matches at 7 bases. J gave up 0 bases and V 6 bases, and 8 bases lay outside the gene matches. The CDR3 contains 16 residues. CDR1 and CDR2 (germline): DFQATT, SNEGSKA (reference sequence). The CDR3 region is CSADTGVDSGANVLTF. Written as DNA, the CDR3 is TGCAGTGCGGATACAGGGGTGGACTCTGGGGCCAACGTCCTGACTTTC.

This clonotype was counted between two and nine times. The rearrangement joins TRBV20-1 to TRBJ2-7, with D possibly matching TRBD2 (7 bases). V was trimmed by 3 bases and J by 8 bases, leaving 20 bases between them. Germline values: CDR1 DFQATT, CDR2 SNEGSKA (reference sequence). This CDR3 contains 14 residues. The CDR3 DNA reads as TGCAGTGCTAGGTCCGGCTCCGAGGGGGGGAAGCAGTACTTC. It encodes CSARSGSEGGKQYF.

This clonotype came up a few times. V and J are TRBV7-9 and TRBJ2-1, with TRBD2 matching 9 bases. J was trimmed by 9 bases and V by 5 bases; bases with no gene match: 8. The germline gives CDR1 SEHNR, CDR2 FQNEAQ (reference sequence). CDR3 length: 14 amino acids. Here the CDR3 reads CASSQRGAPLEQFF. CDR3 coding DNA: TGTGCCAGCAGCCAGCGGGGGGCCCCACTTGAGCAGTTCTTC.

The chain has TRBV20-1 and TRBJ2-4, with D unclear. Looked up from germline, CDR1 is DFQATT and CDR2 is SNEGSKA (reference sequence). V shed 7 bases and J shed 0 bases, with 16 bases lying between them. This CDR3 is built from 15 residues. The CDR3: CSGRRGAGAKNIQYF. The CDR3 nucleotides are TGCAGTGGCAGACGAGGTGCCGGAGCCAAAAACATTCAGTACTTC.

The gene calls are TRBV14 and TRBJ2-7; 8 bases agree with TRBD1. Germline-derived CDR1 and CDR2 are SGHDN and FVKESK. The CDR3 length is 15 residues. With V trimmed by 0 bases and J by 4 bases, 5 bases remained unmatched. Here the CDR3 DNA reads TGTGCCAGCAGCCAAGATTGGGACAGGCGGTACGAGCAGTACGTC. It yields the protein CASSQDWDRRYEQYV.

In its sample, this clonotype was seen a few times. The genes are TRBV7-8 and TRBJ2-3; D uncertain. CDR3 size: 14 residues. Germline V gives CDR1 SGHVS, CDR2 FQNEAQ. Trimming stripped 6 bases from V and 5 bases from J, with 15 bases between. The CDR3 DNA follows: TGTGCCAGCAGAACTCCCTCGCCGGGAGATACGCAGTATTTT. It yields the protein CASRTPSPGDTQYF.

The rearrangement joins TRBV12-3 or TRBV12-4 to TRBJ1-2; D is unclear. The CDR3 loop spans 15 amino acids. Between the trimmed V and J ends, which lost 7 bases and 1 base, there was a span of 16 bases. The CDR3 region is CASTLPGGLNYGYTF. Here the CDR3 DNA reads TGTGCCAGCACCCTACCGGGTGGTCTTAACTATGGCTACACCTTC.

The genes are TRBV27 and TRBJ2-7, with TRBD2 matching 10 bases. V was clipped by 8 bases and J by 2 bases; unmatched bases: 9. CDR1 and CDR2 (germline): MNHEY, SMNVEV (reference sequence). The CDR3 consists of 15 residues. The DNA for the CDR3 is TGTGCCAGCGTAGGCAGCGGGGGGGGCCCCTACGAGCAGTACTTC. It yields the protein CASVGSGGGPYEQYF.

This clonotype was observed many times. The chain carries TRBV5-1 and TRBJ2-7, with 7 bases aligning to TRBD1. This CDR3 spans 14 amino acids. V lost 4 bases, J lost 4 bases, and 8 bases stayed unmatched. From germline, CDR1 is SGHRS and CDR2 YFSETQ. The CDR3 is CASSPLGQRYEQYF. The CDR3, as DNA: TGCGCCAGCAGCCCCCTGGGACAGCGATACGAGCAGTACTTC.

The V and J genes are TRBV4-3 and TRBJ1-1; 9 bases are shared with TRBD1. CDR1 and CDR2 from the germline V gene are LGHNA and YSLEER. This CDR3 has 16 amino acids. After removal of 4 bases from V and 0 bases from J, the junction contained 6 bases not matched to a gene. This CDR3 is CASSPTGGSLNTEAFF. The CDR3 DNA reads TGCGCCAGCAGCCCGACAGGGGGATCGTTGAACACTGAAGCTTTCTTT.

This clonotype was observed a handful of times. This chain links TRBV30 with TRBJ1-5; no reliable D call. V was pared by 0 bases and J by 2 bases, with 5 bases between. CDR1 is GTSNPN and CDR2 is SVGIG in the germline V gene (reference sequence). This CDR3 comprises 13 residues. The CDR3 DNA follows: TGTGCCTGGAGTGTAAACCGCAATCAGCCCCAGCATTTT. The encoded protein is CAWSVNRNQPQHF. Supplemented by reference TRBV30 and TRBJ1-5, the full variable domain reads SQTIHQWPATLVQPVGSPLSLECTVEGTSNPNLYWYRQAAGRGLQLLFYSVGIGQISSEVPQNLSASRPQDRQFILSSKKLLLSDSGFYLCAWSVNRNQPQHFGDGTRLSIL.

This clonotype was seen a handful of times. This chain joins TRBV7-2 and TRBJ2-1; the D gene is possibly TRBD2 (6 bases). Trimming cost V 1 base and J 5 bases, with 9 bases left between them. CDR3 length: 14 amino acids. Germline V gene sequence: CDR1 SGHTA, CDR2 FQGNSA. The DNA of the CDR3 is TGTGCCAGCAGCTTAGAGGCGGGGCACAATGAGCAGTTCTTC. Its protein product is CASSLEAGHNEQFF.

This clonotype appeared a few times. The rearrangement joins TRBV4-1 to TRBJ2-7; TRBD1 aligns across 7 bases. From germline, CDR1 is MGHRA and CDR2 YSYEKL. The ends lost 5 bases at V and 3 bases at J; junction bases unmatched: 13. This CDR3 has 16 amino acids. CDR3 bases: TGCGCCAGCAGCTCTCCGGGCGAAGCAGGGGGCTACGAGCAGTACTTC. Encoded protein: CASSSPGEAGGYEQYF.

The table lists this clonotype with many counts. This chain connects TRBV20-1 to TRBJ2-3; D may be TRBD1 (6 bases). This CDR3 is 13 amino acids long. Trimming removed 3 bases at V and 7 bases at J, with 14 bases between. Germline assignment: CDR1 DFQATT and CDR2 SNEGSKA (reference sequence). CDR3 loop: CSARSLGQNTQYF. The CDR3 nucleotides read TGCAGTGCTAGGTCACTGGGACAAAATACGCAGTATTTT.

This chain links TRBV4-1 with TRBJ2-2; unclear D gene. The length of the CDR3 is 14 residues. The V gene lost 4 bases and the J gene lost 4 bases, with 10 bases spanning the gap. CDR1 is MGHRA, CDR2 YSYEKL, per germline. CDR3 nucleotide sequence: TGCGCCAGCAGCCCCCATTCAGTCACCGGGGAGCTGTTTTTT. Its protein product is CASSPHSVTGELFF.

The chain links TRBV3-1 to TRBJ2-7, with a tentative D call TRBD1 (5 bases). V lost 1 base and J 2 bases, leaving 12 bases between the germline ends. Germline CDR1 LGHDT, CDR2 YNNKEL (reference sequence). The CDR3 consists of 15 residues. CDR3: CASSQGSQGPYEQYV. The DNA of the CDR3 is TGTGCCAGCAGCCAAGGCAGTCAGGGCCCCTACGAGCAGTACGTC.

This clonotype came up a few times. The V gene is TRBV6-6, the J gene TRBJ2-7; D is undetermined. This CDR3 contains 16 residues. Trimming removed 0 bases at V and 1 base at J, with 13 bases between. Germline CDR1 reads MNHNY; CDR2 reads SVGAGI (reference sequence). The DNA of the CDR3 is TGTGCCAGCAGTTACTCCCCGTCTCAGCCATCCTACGAGCAGTACTTC. This encodes CASSYSPSQPSYEQYF.

There are a few counts of this clonotype. The chain links TRBV20-1 to TRBJ1-1; perhaps TRBD1 as D (5 bases). V lost 1 base and J lost 2, with 14 bases in between. Germline V gene data show CDR1 as DFQATT and CDR2 as SNEGSKA (reference sequence). CDR3 length: 15 residues. CDR3 sequence: CSARAAGGVNTEAFF. The DNA for the CDR3 is TGCAGTGCTAGAGCCGCCGGAGGGGTAAACACTGAAGCTTTCTTT.

The CDR3 region is CATAQGSGTGELFF. The CDR3 nucleotides are TGTGCCACAGCCCAGGGGTCAGGCACCGGGGAGCTGTTTTTT. V is TRBV5-4 and J is TRBJ2-2, with D tentatively TRBD1 (6 bases). Trimming shortened V by 9 bases and J by 4 bases, and 16 bases separated the two germline ends. Germline CDR1 and CDR2: SGHNT and YYREEE (reference sequence). This CDR3 is built from 14 residues.

This clonotype was counted at least ten times. The chain joins TRBV7-8 to TRBJ2-7; D could derive from TRBD1 or TRBD2 (5 bases each). The CDR3 covers 13 residues. Between the trimmed V and J ends, which lost 5 bases and 0 bases, there was a span of 8 bases. Germline V CDR1 and CDR2: SGHVS, FQNEAQ. The CDR3 loop is CASSEGPSYEQYF. CDR3 coding DNA: TGTGCCAGCAGCGAGGGACCCTCCTACGAGCAGTACTTC.

The rearrangement uses TRBV5-1 and TRBJ2-6; D uncertain. Germline CDR1 reads SGHRS; CDR2 reads YFSETQ. The CDR3 is 15 amino acids. Trimming left V 0 bases short and J 2 bases short, with 6 bases between. CDR3: CASSLGVAGANVLTF. DNA for the CDR3: TGCGCCAGCAGCTTGGGGGTGGCTGGGGCCAACGTCCTGACTTTC.

This clonotype was counted only a few times. The chain is built from TRBV6-5 and TRBJ2-3; the match to TRBD2 covers 12 bases. V dropped 2 bases and J dropped 0; count of bases not matched to a gene: 6. Germline assignment: CDR1 MNHEY and CDR2 SVGAGI. CDR3 length equals 18 residues. DNA of the CDR3: TGTGCCAGCAGTTACAGTACTAGCGGGGGGATTAGCACAGATACGCAGTATTTT. This encodes CASSYSTSGGISTDTQYF.

The V call is TRBV27, the J call TRBJ2-3; perhaps D is TRBD1 or TRBD2 (5 bases each). The CDR3 contains 14 residues. The V gene lost 5 bases and the J gene lost 4 bases, with 13 bases spanning the gap. The germline V gene has CDR1 MNHEY and CDR2 SMNVEV (reference sequence). The CDR3, as DNA: TGTGCCAGCAGTCCGATTGGGGGACCAGATACGCAGTATTTT. This translates into CASSPIGGPDTQYF.

V is TRBV20-1 and J is TRBJ2-1, with 8 bases identical to TRBD2. Looked up from germline, CDR1 is DFQATT and CDR2 is SNEGSKA (reference sequence). V was clipped by 7 bases and J by 4 bases; unmatched bases: 9. This CDR3 region has 14 residues. The CDR3 region is CSGPGGAGYNEQFF. CDR3 coding DNA: TGCAGTGGTCCCGGGGGGGCCGGGTACAATGAGCAGTTCTTC.

The chain recombines TRBV11-2 with TRBJ1-2, with D perhaps TRBD1 (6 bases). V was trimmed by 5 bases and J by 7 bases, leaving 14 bases between them. The CDR3 runs to 13 residues. Germline V CDR1 and CDR2: SGHAT, FQNNGV. In DNA, the CDR3 is TGTGCCAGCAGCCCCGACAGGCAGGGTGGCTACACCTTC. Its translation: CASSPDRQGGYTF.